One T cell receptor (beta chain) is described in this entry. Relative to the germline gene, one junction end is altered; a read error may explain this. The data originate from a study of control samples from healthy donors and cancer patients. Produced via immunoSEQ multiplex PCR; TCRdb's table is partial and in-frame only. The data contain 94,000 or so clones, about 88% of them seen just once; the ten biggest clones take up 38%. The germline gives CDR1 GTSNPN, CDR2 SVGIG (reference sequence). CDR3 length equals 12 residues. The chain has TRBV30 and TRBJ1-3; no firm D call. The receptor's source is a man between 65 and 79 years old with lung cancer. The sample consisted of PBMCs. The CDR3 DNA reads as TGTGCCTGGAGTGCGAATGGAGACACCATATATTTT. Translating gives CAWSANGDTIYF.